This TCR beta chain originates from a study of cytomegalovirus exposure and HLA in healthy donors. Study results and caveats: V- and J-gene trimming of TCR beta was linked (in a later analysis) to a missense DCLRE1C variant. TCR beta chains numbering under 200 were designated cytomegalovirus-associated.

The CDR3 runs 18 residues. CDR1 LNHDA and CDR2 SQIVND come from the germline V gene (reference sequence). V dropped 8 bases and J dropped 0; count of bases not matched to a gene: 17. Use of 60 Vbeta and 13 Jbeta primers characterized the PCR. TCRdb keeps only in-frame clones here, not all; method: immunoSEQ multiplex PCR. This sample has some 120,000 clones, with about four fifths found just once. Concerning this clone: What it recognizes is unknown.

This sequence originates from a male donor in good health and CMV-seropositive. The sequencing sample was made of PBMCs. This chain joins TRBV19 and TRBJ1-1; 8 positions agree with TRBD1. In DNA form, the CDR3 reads TGTGCCAGTCGGACAGGTGGGACAGGACGTTCCGTGAACACTGAAGCTTTCTTT. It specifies CASRTGGTGRSVNTEAFF.